The 21 T cell receptor beta chains below all came from one sample that was sequenced in a study of Ad26.COV2.S vaccination and SARS-CoV-2 variants. Libraries were prepared by immunoSEQ multiplex PCR; TCRdb keeps only in-frame clonotypes and omits some of them. The sample consists of 440,000 or so clones, 80% to 95% of them appearing once. Documented treatment: 19 received Ad26.COV2.S at low or high dose, single or two shots; about 5 received placebo; per-sample allocation not given. The samples were gathered on day 63 after the first injection of vaccine or placebo. Here the sequenced sample was peripheral blood, taken in a trial of Ad26.COV2.S vaccine versus placebo. Receptors originate from a person aged 18 to 59 who received the Ad26.COV2.S COVID-19 vaccine or a placebo.

This clone has only one observation. The chain carries TRBV19 and TRBJ1-5; TRBD1 aligns across 7 bases. Germline values: CDR1 LNHDA, CDR2 SQIVND (reference sequence). This CDR3 has 15 residues. Unmatched junction bases numbered 8, after V lost 8 bases and J lost 1 base. The CDR3 nucleotides are TGTGCCAGTCAGGGGGTGACAGCAAGCAATCAGCCCCAGCATTTT. Its protein is CASQGVTASNQPQHF.

The chain employs TRBV2 and TRBJ2-2; no firm D call. The CDR3 is made up of 12 amino acids. Germline V lookup: CDR1 SNHLY, CDR2 FYNNEI. V dropped 6 bases and J dropped 2 bases, with 4 bases sitting between them. DNA of the CDR3: TGTGCCAGCAGCTCCAACACCGGGGAGCTGTTTTTT. Amino acids: CASSSNTGELFF.

This chain uses TRBV2 with TRBJ2-2, with 7 bases lining up with TRBD2. Germline V CDR1 and CDR2: SNHLY, FYNNEI. The CDR3 length is 12 residues. The V segment lost 8 bases and the J segment 4 bases; nucleotides outside the gene matches: 1. This chain's CDR3 is CASGEGTGELFF. CDR3 coding DNA: TGTGCCAGCGGGGAGGGCACCGGGGAGCTGTTTTTT.

The V and J genes are TRBV7-2 and TRBJ2-7; D call uncertain. The germline V gene has CDR1 SGHTA and CDR2 FQGNSA. The CDR3 is made up of 13 amino acids. V lost 1 base to trimming and J lost 1 base, with 5 bases between them. The CDR3 DNA is TGTGCCAGCAGCTTAGAAATGTCCTACGAGCAGTACTTC. Translating gives CASSLEMSYEQYF.

The J gene is TRBJ2-7, the V gene TRBV6-2 or TRBV6-3; D not resolved. Germline assignment: CDR1 MNHEY and CDR2 SVGEGT. The V gene lost 4 bases and the J gene lost 3 bases, with 7 bases spanning the gap. This CDR3 is built from 12 residues. The CDR3 DNA reads as TGTGCCAGCAGTTCCCCTAGCTACGAGCAGTACTTC. Translating gives CASSSPSYEQYF.

The V and J genes are TRBV4-3 and TRBJ2-1; 9 bases line up with TRBD2. The CDR3 contains 22 residues. The trim removed 3 bases at V and 0 bases at J, leaving 21 bases unmatched. Germline-derived CDR1 and CDR2 are LGHNA and YSLEER. CDR3 DNA sequence: TGCGCCAGCAGCCAGGATGAACCCCCTAGCGGGGCCTTATACAGCTCCTACAATGAGCAGTTCTTC. Protein: CASSQDEPPSGALYSSYNEQFF.

This clone was detected once. The chain carries TRBV7-9 and TRBJ2-7; 7 positions match TRBD1. Germline lookup yields CDR1 SEHNR and CDR2 FQNEAQ (reference sequence). This CDR3 region has 15 residues. The V and J ends lost 3 bases and 6 bases, in that order; junction bases with no gene match: 11. The CDR3 bases are TGTGCCAGCAGCTTTATGCTGCCGACAGGGAGCGAGCAGTACTTC. Residues: CASSFMLPTGSEQYF.

The CDR3 sequence: CASSEVAGVADTQYF. The CDR3 bases are TGTGCCAGCAGTGAAGTGGCGGGGGTTGCAGATACGCAGTATTTT. This chain connects TRBV6-1 to TRBJ2-3; 7 bases line up with TRBD2. CDR3 length equals 15 residues. The V and J ends lost 1 base and 4 bases, in that order; junction bases with no gene match: 5. The germline V gene has CDR1 MNHNS and CDR2 SASEGT.

This chain joins TRBV20-1 and TRBJ2-3; 9 bases agree with TRBD1. Germline CDR1 DFQATT, CDR2 SNEGSKA (reference sequence). The V gene end was trimmed by 3 bases and the J gene end by 4 bases; junction bases not matched to a gene: 5. This CDR3 region has 14 residues. The CDR3 sequence: CSASFRTGADTQYF. The CDR3 DNA reads TGCAGTGCTAGTTTTCGGACAGGGGCAGATACGCAGTATTTT.

The chain carries TRBV24-1 and TRBJ2-1, with D unresolved. Trimming removed 4 bases from V and 2 bases from J, with 11 bases in between. CDR1 is KGHDR and CDR2 is SFDVKD in the germline V gene. The length of the CDR3 is 15 residues. The CDR3 sequence is CATSDQTTPYNEQFF. Written as DNA, the CDR3 is TGTGCCACCAGTGACCAAACGACACCCTACAATGAGCAGTTCTTC.

This chain uses TRBV6-2 or TRBV6-3 with TRBJ2-3; TRBD2 is a possible D gene (6 bases). The V gene lost 7 bases and the J gene lost 2 bases, with 13 bases spanning the gap. The CDR3 is made up of 14 amino acids. The germline CDR1 and CDR2 sequences are MNHEY and SVGEGT. For the CDR3, the DNA is TGTGCCAGCACCCCCCCGGGGGACACAGATACGCAGTATTTT. Translation: CASTPPGDTDTQYF.

The rearrangement links TRBV4-3 to TRBJ1-2; no clear D. CDR1 LGHNA and CDR2 YSLEER come from the germline V gene. Deletions cut 1 base from V and 8 bases from J, with 11 bases between. The CDR3 is made up of 13 amino acids. This chain's CDR3 is CASSQGPSAGYTF. The CDR3 DNA reads as TGCGCCAGCAGCCAAGGGCCCTCCGCGGGCTACACCTTC.

The chain carries TRBV4-3 and TRBJ2-7, with 7 bases lining up with TRBD1. Germline CDR1 is LGHNA and CDR2 is YSLEER. With 0 bases clipped from V and 5 bases from J, the junction kept 13 bases outside the gene matches. The CDR3 extends over 17 amino acids. Here the CDR3 reads CASSQEPRPGQTNEQYF. CDR3 coding DNA: TGCGCCAGCAGCCAAGAGCCGCGCCCGGGACAGACCAACGAGCAGTACTTC.

The chain uses TRBV6-6 and TRBJ1-2; D is ambiguous. Per germline, CDR1 MNHNY and CDR2 SVGAGI (reference sequence). The CDR3 runs 12 residues. Trimming stripped 6 bases from V and 2 bases from J, with 7 bases between. The CDR3 region is CASSTANYGYTF. CDR3 sequence (DNA): TGTGCCAGCAGCACGGCGAACTATGGCTACACCTTC.

This clone was picked up one time. The chain carries TRBV28 and TRBJ2-3; D is unclear. The germline CDR1 and CDR2 sequences are MDHEN and SYDVKM. Trimming took off 1 base at V and 0 bases at J, with 14 bases between the two ends. This CDR3 is built from 17 residues. Here the CDR3 reads CASSLFRLRPSTDTQYF. The CDR3 DNA reads as TGTGCCAGCAGTTTATTTCGGCTACGCCCTAGCACAGATACGCAGTATTTT.

This rearrangement joins TRBV19 to TRBJ1-3; D is perhaps TRBD1 (6 bases). The CDR3 is 16 residues long. CDR1 and CDR2 from the germline V gene are LNHDA and SQIVND (reference sequence). Trimming shortened V by 1 base and J by 1 base, and 11 bases separated the two germline ends. The CDR3 DNA sequence: TGTGCCAGTAGTATAGCTTACAGGGCGTCTGGAAACACCATATATTTT. Protein sequence: CASSIAYRASGNTIYF.

The rearrangement joins TRBV25-1 to TRBJ1-4; a weak D match, TRBD1 (6 bases). The germline V gene has CDR1 MGHDK and CDR2 SYGVNS. CDR3 length: 14 amino acids. V lost 8 bases to trimming and J lost 5 bases, with 15 bases between them. Here the CDR3 DNA reads TGTGCCAGCGGTCGGAGGGGGGTGAATGAAAAACTGTTTTTT. This sequence encodes CASGRRGVNEKLFF.

The chain couples TRBV2 to TRBJ1-1, with 8 bases identical to TRBD1. The V segment lost 6 bases and the J segment 5 bases; nucleotides outside the gene matches: 8. Germline V CDR1 and CDR2: SNHLY, FYNNEI. The CDR3 is 14 amino acids. CDR3 in DNA: TGTGCCAGCAGATTACAGGGGGTCGGAACTGAAGCTTTCTTT. The encoded protein is CASRLQGVGTEAFF.

About this clone: A read error may be the cause here, since a much bigger clone is one base away. J is TRBJ1-1 and V is TRBV28; D unclear. CDR1 and CDR2 from the germline V gene are MDHEN and SYDVKM. The CDR3 has 11 residues. Trimming stripped 4 bases from V and 7 bases from J, with 7 bases between. DNA of the CDR3: TGTGCCAGCAGTTCAGACATTGAAGCTTTCTTT. Translating gives CASSSDIEAFF. Variable domain in full (rest from reference TRBV28 and TRBJ1-1): DVKVTQSSRYLVKRTGEKVFLECVQDMDHENMFWYRQDPGLGLRLIYFSYDVKMKEKGDIPEGYSVSREKKERFSLILESASTNQTSMYLCASSSDIEAFFGQGTRLTVV.

This sequence joins TRBV3-1 (or the pseudogene TRBV3-2) and TRBJ2-7, with TRBD1 matching 7 bases. Trimming cost V 2 bases and J 6 bases; bases outside gene matches: 10. The CDR3 runs 15 residues. CDR1 is LGHDT and CDR2 is YNNKEL in the germline V gene (reference sequence). CDR3 protein: CASSQPTRGLGEQYF. In DNA, the CDR3 is TGTGCCAGCAGCCAACCGACGAGGGGGCTTGGCGAGCAGTACTTC.

The chain joins TRBV4-3 to TRBJ1-6; D uncertain. This CDR3 region has 17 residues. Trimming stripped 4 bases from V and 0 bases from J, with 13 bases between. Germline V CDR1 and CDR2: LGHNA, YSLEER. The chain's CDR3 is CASSRSNRDSYNSPLHF. CDR3 coding DNA: TGCGCCAGCAGCCGTTCTAACAGAGACTCCTATAATTCACCCCTCCACTTT.